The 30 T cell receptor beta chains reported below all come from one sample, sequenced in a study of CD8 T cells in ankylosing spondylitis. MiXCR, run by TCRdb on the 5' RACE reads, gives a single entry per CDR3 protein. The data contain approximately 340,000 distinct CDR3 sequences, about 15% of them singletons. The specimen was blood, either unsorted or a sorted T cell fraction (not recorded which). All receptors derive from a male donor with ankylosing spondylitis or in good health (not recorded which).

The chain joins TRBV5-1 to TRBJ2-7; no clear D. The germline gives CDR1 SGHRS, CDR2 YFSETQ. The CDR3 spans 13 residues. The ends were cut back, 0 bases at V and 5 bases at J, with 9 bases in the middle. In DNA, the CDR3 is TGCGCCAGCAGCTTGGTAGGGATGGACGAGCAGTACTTC. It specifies CASSLVGMDEQYF.

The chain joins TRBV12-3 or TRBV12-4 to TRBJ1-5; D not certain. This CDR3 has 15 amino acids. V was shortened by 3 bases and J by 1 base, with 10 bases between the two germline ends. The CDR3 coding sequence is TGTGCCAGCAGTTTTTCCCGAGGGAGCAATCAGCCCCAGCATTTT. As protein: CASSFSRGSNQPQHF.

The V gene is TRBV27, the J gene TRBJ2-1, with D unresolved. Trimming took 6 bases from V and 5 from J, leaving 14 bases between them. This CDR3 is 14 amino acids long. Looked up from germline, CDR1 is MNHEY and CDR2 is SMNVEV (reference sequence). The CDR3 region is CASRRNRLDNEQFF. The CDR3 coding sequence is TGTGCCAGCAGGCGGAACCGCCTGGACAATGAGCAGTTCTTC.

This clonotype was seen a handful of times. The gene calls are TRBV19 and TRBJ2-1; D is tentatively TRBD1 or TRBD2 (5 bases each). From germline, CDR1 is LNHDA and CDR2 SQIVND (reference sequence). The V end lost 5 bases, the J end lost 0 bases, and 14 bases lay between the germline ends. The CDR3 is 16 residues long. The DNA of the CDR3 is TGTGCCAGTAGTCCTGGGACCATGAGCTCCTACAATGAGCAGTTCTTC. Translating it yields CASSPGTMSSYNEQFF.

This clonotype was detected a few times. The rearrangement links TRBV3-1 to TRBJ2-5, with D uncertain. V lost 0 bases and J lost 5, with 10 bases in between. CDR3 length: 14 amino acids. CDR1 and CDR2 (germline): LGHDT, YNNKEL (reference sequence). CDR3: CASSQETAAETQYF. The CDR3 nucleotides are TGTGCCAGCAGCCAAGAGACGGCGGCGGAGACCCAGTACTTC.

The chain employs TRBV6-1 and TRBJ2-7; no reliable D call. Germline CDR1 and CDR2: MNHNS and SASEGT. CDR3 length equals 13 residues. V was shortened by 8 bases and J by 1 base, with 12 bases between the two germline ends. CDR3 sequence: CASGKADSYEQYF. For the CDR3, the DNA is TGTGCCAGCGGGAAGGCGGATTCCTACGAGCAGTACTTC.

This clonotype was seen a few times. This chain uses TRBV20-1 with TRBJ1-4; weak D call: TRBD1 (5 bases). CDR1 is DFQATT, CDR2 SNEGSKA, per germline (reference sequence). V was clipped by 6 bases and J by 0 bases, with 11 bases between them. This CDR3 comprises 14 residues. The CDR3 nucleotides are TGCAGTGCCATAGGACACTCAACTAATGAAAAACTGTTTTTT. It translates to CSAIGHSTNEKLFF.

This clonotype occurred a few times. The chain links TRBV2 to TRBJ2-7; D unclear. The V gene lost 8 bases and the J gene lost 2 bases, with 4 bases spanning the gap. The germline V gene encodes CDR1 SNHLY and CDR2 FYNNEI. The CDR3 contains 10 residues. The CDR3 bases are TGTGCCAGCGCGGCCTACGAGCAGTACTTC. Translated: CASAAYEQYF. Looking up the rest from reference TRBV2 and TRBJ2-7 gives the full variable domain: EPEVTQTPSHQVTQMGQEVILRCVPISNHLYFYWYRQILGQKVEFLVSFYNNEISEKSEIFDDQFSVERPDGSNFTLKIRSTKLEDSAMYFCASAAYEQYFGPGTRLTVT.

CDR3 in amino acids: CSVGRGTEAFF. CDR3 bases: TGCAGCGTTGGGAGGGGCACTGAAGCTTTCTTT. V is TRBV29-1 and J is TRBJ1-1, with D perhaps TRBD1 (5 bases). The CDR3 runs to 11 residues. Trimming took off 4 bases at V and 4 bases at J, with 7 bases between the two ends. Per the germline V gene, CDR1 is SQVTM and CDR2 is ANQGSEA. Full variable domain (outside the CDR3, taken from reference TRBV29-1 and TRBJ1-1): SAVISQKPSRDICQRGTSLTIQCQVDSQVTMMFWYRQQPGQSLTLIATANQGSEATYESGFVIDKFPISRPNLTFSTLTVSNMSPEDSSIYLCSVGRGTEAFFGQGTRLTVV.

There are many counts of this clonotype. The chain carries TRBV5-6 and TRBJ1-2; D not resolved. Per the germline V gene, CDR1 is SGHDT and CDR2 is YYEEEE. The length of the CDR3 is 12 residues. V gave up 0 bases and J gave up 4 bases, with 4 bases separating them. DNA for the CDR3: TGTGCCAGCAGCTTGGCATCCTATGGCTACACCTTC. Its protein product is CASSLASYGYTF. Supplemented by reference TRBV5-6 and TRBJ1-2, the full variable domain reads DAGVTQSPTHLIKTRGQQVTLRCSPKSGHDTVSWYQQALGQGPQFIFQYYEEEERQRGNFPDRFSGHQFPNYSSELNVNALLLGDSALYLCASSLASYGYTFGSGTRLTVV.

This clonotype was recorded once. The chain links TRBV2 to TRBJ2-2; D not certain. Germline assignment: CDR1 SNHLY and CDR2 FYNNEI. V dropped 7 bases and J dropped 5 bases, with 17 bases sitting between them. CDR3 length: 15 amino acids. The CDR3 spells CASNLRVGPTGELFF. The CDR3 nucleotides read TGTGCCAGCAACCTTAGAGTAGGGCCGACCGGGGAGCTGTTTTTT.

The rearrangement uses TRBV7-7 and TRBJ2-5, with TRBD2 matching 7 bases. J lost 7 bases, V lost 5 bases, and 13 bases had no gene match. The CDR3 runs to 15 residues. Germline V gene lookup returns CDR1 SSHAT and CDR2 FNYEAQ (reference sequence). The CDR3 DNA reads TGTGCCAGCAGCCCTACTTCTAGCGGCGGGGCGACCCAGTACTTC. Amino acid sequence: CASSPTSSGGATQYF.

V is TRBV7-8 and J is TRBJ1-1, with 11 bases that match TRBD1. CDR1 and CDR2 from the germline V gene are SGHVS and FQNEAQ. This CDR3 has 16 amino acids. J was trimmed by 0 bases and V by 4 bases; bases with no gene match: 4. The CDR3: CASSSGQGVVNTEAFF. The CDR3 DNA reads TGTGCCAGCAGCTCGGGACAGGGGGTGGTGAACACTGAAGCTTTCTTT.

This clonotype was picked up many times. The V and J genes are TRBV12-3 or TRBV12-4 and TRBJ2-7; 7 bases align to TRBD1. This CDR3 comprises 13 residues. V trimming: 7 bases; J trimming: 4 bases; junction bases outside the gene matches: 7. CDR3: CASTTGTVYEQYF. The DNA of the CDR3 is TGTGCCAGCACTACCGGGACAGTATACGAGCAGTACTTC.

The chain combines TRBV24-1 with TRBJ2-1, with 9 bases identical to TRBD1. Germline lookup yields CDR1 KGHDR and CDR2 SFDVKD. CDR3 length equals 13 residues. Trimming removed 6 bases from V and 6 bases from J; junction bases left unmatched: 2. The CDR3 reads CATSRQGVNEQFF. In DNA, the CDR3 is TGTGCCACCAGTAGACAGGGGGTCAATGAGCAGTTCTTC.

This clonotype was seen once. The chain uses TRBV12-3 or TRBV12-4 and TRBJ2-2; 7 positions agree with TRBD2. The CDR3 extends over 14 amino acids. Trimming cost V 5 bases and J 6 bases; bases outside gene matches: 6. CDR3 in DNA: TGTGCCAGCAGTCCCCCTCGGGGGGCCGGGGAGCTGTTTTTT. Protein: CASSPPRGAGELFF.

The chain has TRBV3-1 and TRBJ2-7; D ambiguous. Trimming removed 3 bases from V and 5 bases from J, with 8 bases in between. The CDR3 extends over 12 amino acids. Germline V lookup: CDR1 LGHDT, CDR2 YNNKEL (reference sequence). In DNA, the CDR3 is TGTGCCAGCAGCCAGGCACTTCACGAGCAGTACTTC. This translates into CASSQALHEQYF.

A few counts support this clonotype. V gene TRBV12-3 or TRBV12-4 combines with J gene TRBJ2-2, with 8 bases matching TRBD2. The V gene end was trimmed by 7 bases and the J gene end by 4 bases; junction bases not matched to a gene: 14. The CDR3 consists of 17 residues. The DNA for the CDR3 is TGTGCCAGCACTCCGACCCTCGGGGGGGGACCCACCGGGGAGCTGTTTTTT. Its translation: CASTPTLGGGPTGELFF.

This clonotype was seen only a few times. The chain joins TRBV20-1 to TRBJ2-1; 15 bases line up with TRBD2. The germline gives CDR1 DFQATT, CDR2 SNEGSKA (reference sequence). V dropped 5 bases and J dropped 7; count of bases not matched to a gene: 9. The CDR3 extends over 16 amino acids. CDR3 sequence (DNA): TGCAGTGCTCAGAAAGGGACTAGCGGGAGGTTAAATGAGCAGTTCTTC. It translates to CSAQKGTSGRLNEQFF.

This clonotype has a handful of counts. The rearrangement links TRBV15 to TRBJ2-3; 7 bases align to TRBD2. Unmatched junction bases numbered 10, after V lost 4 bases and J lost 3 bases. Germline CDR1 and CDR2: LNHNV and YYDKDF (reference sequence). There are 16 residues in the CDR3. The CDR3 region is CATSIGSSGPTDTQYF. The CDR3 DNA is TGTGCCACCAGCATAGGGTCTAGCGGACCGACAGATACGCAGTATTTT.

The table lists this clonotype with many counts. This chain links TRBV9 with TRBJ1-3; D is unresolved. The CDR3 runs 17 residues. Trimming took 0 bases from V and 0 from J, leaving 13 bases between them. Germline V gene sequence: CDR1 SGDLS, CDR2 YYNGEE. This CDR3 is CASSVDDKPTSGNTIYF. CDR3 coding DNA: TGTGCCAGCAGCGTAGACGATAAGCCAACCTCTGGAAACACCATATATTTT. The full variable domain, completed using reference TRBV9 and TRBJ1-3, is DSGVTQTPKHLITATGQRVTLRCSPRSGDLSVYWYQQSLDQGLQFLIQYYNGEERAKGNILERFSAQQFPDLHSELNLSSLELGDSALYFCASSVDDKPTSGNTIYFGEGSWLTVV.

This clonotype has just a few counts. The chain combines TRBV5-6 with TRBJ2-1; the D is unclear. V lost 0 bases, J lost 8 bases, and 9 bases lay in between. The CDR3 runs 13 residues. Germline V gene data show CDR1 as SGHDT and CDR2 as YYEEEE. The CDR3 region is CASSLAHSDEQFF. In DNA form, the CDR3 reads TGTGCCAGCAGCTTGGCCCACTCGGATGAGCAGTTCTTC.

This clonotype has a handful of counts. CDR3 nucleotides: TGTGCCTGGAGTGCGAAGCGGGGGGATAAGACCCAGTACTTC. It translates to CAWSAKRGDKTQYF. The rearrangement joins TRBV30 to TRBJ2-5; 9 bases align to TRBD2. Trimming at V came to 1 base and at J to 6 bases, leaving 6 bases not matched to a gene. The CDR3 is 14 residues long. CDR1 is GTSNPN and CDR2 is SVGIG in the germline V gene (reference sequence).

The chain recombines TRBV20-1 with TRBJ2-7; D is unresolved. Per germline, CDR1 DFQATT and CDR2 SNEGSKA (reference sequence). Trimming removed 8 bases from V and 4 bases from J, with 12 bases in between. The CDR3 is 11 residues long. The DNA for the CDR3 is TGCAGTCCCAGGACCCCATACGAGCAGTACTTC. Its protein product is CSPRTPYEQYF.

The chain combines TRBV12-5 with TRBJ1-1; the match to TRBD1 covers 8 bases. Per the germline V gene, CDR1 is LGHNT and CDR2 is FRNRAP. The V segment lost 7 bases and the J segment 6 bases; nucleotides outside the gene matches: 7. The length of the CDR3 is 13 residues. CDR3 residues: CASASPGGAEAFF. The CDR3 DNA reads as TGTGCTAGTGCCTCCCCAGGGGGCGCTGAAGCTTTCTTT.

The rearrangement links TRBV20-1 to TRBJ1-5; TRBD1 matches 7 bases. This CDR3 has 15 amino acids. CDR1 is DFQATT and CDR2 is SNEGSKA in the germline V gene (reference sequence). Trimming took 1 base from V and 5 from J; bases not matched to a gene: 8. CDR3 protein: CSARVVEGAHQPQHF. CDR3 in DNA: TGCAGTGCTAGAGTCGTTGAGGGGGCCCATCAGCCCCAGCATTTT.

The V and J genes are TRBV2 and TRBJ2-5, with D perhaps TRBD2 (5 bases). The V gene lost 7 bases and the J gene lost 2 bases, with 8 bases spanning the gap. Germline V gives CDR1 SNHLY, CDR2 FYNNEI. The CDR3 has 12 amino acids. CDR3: CASTPGQETQYF. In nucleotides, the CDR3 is TGTGCCAGCACCCCGGGACAAGAGACCCAGTACTTC.

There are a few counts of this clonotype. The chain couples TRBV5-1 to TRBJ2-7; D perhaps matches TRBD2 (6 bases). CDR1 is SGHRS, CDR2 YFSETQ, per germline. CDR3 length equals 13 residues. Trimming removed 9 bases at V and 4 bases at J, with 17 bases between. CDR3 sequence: CATSPGVRYEQYF. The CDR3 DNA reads TGCGCCACCTCCCCGGGAGTAAGGTACGAGCAGTACTTC. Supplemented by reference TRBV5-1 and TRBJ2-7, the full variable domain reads KAGVTQTPRYLIKTRGQQVTLSCSPISGHRSVSWYQQTPGQGLQFLFEYFSETQRNKGNFPGRFSGRQFSNSRSEMNVSTLELGDSALYLCATSPGVRYEQYFGPGTRLTVT.

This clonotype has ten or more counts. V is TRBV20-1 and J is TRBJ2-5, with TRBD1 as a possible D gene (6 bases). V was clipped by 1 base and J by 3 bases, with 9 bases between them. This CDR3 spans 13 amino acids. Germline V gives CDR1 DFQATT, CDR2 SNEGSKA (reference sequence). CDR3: CSARGTGKETQYF. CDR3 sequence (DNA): TGCAGTGCTAGAGGAACAGGGAAAGAGACCCAGTACTTC.

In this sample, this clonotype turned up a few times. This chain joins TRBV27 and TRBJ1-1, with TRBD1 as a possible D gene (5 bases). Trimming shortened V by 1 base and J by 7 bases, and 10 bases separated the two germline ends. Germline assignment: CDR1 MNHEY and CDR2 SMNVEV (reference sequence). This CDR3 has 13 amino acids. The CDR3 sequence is CASSLYLGLEAFF. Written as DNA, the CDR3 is TGTGCCAGCAGTTTATATTTGGGACTTGAAGCTTTCTTT.